This TCR beta chain derives from a study of cytomegalovirus exposure and HLA in healthy donors. Points from the study as a whole: In a later analysis, compared with equally common non-associated chains, HLA-associated beta chains were more expanded.

This PCR relied on a set of 60 Vbeta primers and 13 Jbeta primers. TCRdb's copy holds only in-frame clones and misses some; the assay was immunoSEQ multiplex PCR. This sample yields around 180,000 clones, of which around 80% are seen a single time; about 1.4% belongs to the top ten. The CDR3 totals 15 residues. With 7 bases removed from V and 2 bases from J, the gap between germline ends came to 14 bases. Germline CDR1 and CDR2: MDHEN and SYDVKM. A note on this clone: Its antigen is currently unknown.

The V call is TRBV28, the J call TRBJ2-2; a weak D match, TRBD1 (6 bases). The receptor was derived from a woman aged 25 to 39 in good health and CMV-seropositive. Sequenced: PBMCs. The CDR3 reads CASTIGTINTGELFF. The CDR3 DNA is TGTGCCAGCACGATCGGGACAATAAACACCGGGGAGCTGTTTTTT.